This T cell receptor (beta chain) was identified during a study of T-cell reconstitution after alpha-beta-depleted transplantation in children. Germline CDR1 reads ENHRY; CDR2 reads SYGVKD. This CDR3 has 14 residues. Trimming cost V 10 bases and J 9 bases, with 22 bases left between them. Construction of the TCRbeta library involved unique molecular identifiers. Each CDR3 protein is one row after TCRdb ran MiXCR on the PCR reads. The sample holds about 200,000 distinct CDR3 sequences, roughly 6% seen once. Study-wide findings and caveats: Some patients' high day-60 TCRbeta diversity was traced to surviving recipient T cells and thymic progenitors. The origin of alpha-beta T cells about two months after transplant was reportedly several hundred expanded graft clones. T-cell counts and diversity at one year post-transplant came mainly from newly produced T cells.

There are many counts of this clonotype. Its target is unknown. This sequence was found in a girl younger than two with combined immunodeficiency, due to receive a stem cell transplant. The rearrangement links TRBV10-3 to TRBJ2-1, with D perhaps TRBD1 or TRBD2 (5 bases each). Material: PBMCs, obtained before TCRalphabeta/CD19-depleted stem cell transplant. The CDR3 nucleotides read TGTGCCACCGGGACCTCAGGGCATGTGGTTGAGCAGTTCTTC. This gives the protein CATGTSGHVVEQFF.